The rows below give T cell receptor beta chains drawn from one sample of a study of shared clonotypes between healthy human individuals. TCRdb's copy holds only in-frame clones and misses some; the assay was immunoSEQ multiplex PCR. The sample records around 1.9 million clones, about 92% being singletons. The sample comprised naive CD8+ T cells from PBMCs. These receptors all come from a man younger than 35 in good health. Some clones in this sample may be carry-over from other donors' samples. The CDR3 runs from the conserved cysteine through the conserved F or W. The D gene is left open where the match is weak. Clone sizes are given selectively: once, few, many, or a class where the clone is expanded.

>TRBV30|TRBD1|-|TRBJ2-7
CAWSAPGQGTTYEQYF
TGTGCCTGGAGTGCACCGGGACAGGGGACCACCTACGAGCAGTACTTC
>TRBV11-2|-|few|TRBJ2-5
CASSFTGGQYF
TGTGCCAGCAGCTTCACTGGCGGGCAGTACTTC
>TRBV28|-|-|TRBJ2-7
CASSLRGRVYEQYF
TGTGCCAGCAGTTTACGGGGGCGCGTCTACGAGCAGTACTTC
>TRBV6-5|-|-|TRBJ2-6
CASGGGGGGANVLTF
TGTGCCAGCGGAGGAGGAGGCGGGGGGGCCAACGTCCTGACTTTC
>TRBV10-3|TRBD2|-|TRBJ2-7
CAISKGLAEPAYSEQYF
TGTGCCATCAGTAAGGGACTAGCGGAACCGGCCTACTCCGAGCAGTACTTC
>TRBV19|-|-|TRBJ2-7
CASVGDYEQYF
TGTGCCAGTGTAGGGGACTACGAGCAGTACTTC
>TRBV7-9|-|-|TRBJ2-7
CASSLWGASFYEQYF
TGTGCCAGCAGCTTATGGGGCGCCTCCTTCTACGAGCAGTACTTC
>TRBV9|-|-|TRBJ2-6
CASSTLLDAGANVLTF
TGTGCCAGCAGCACCTTATTGGATGCGGGGGCCAACGTCCTGACTTTC
>TRBV7-6|-|-|TRBJ1-3
CASSSQGQLSGNTIYF
TGTGCCAGCAGCTCCCAGGGCCAGCTCTCTGGAAACACCATATATTTT
>TRBV18|TRBD1|-|TRBJ2-3
CASSADRVTDTQYF
TGTGCCAGCTCAGCCGACAGGGTCACAGATACGCAGTATTTT
>TRBV7-9|-|once|TRBJ2-5
CASSFLGGTQETQYF
TGTGCCAGCAGCTTCCTCGGCGGGACTCAAGAGACCCAGTACTTC
>TRBV7-8|TRBD2|-|TRBJ2-7
CASSLENSGSYEQYF
TGTGCCAGCAGCTTAGAAAACAGCGGGAGCTACGAGCAGTACTTC
>TRBV7-9|-|-|TRBJ2-1
CARDSYNNEQFF
TGTGCCAGGGACTCTTATAACAATGAGCAGTTCTTC
>TRBV7-3|-|few|TRBJ1-5
CASSLEDF
TGTGCCAGCAGCTTAGAGGATTTT
>TRBV28|-|-|TRBJ2-7
CASSPRTGWYEQYF
TGTGCCAGCAGTCCGAGGACGGGATGGTACGAGCAGTACTTC
>TRBV7-8|-|-|TRBJ2-3
CASSPSANTDTQYF
TGTGCCAGCAGCCCGAGCGCGAACACAGATACGCAGTATTTT
>TRBV7-6|-|-|TRBJ2-7
CASSLFRGAYEQYF
TGTGCCAGCAGCTTATTCAGGGGTGCCTACGAGCAGTACTTC
>TRBV14|-|-|TRBJ1-6
CASSQDLRAWPLHF
TGTGCCAGCAGCCAAGATCTAAGGGCATGGCCCCTCCACTTT
>TRBV6-6|TRBD1|-|TRBJ2-7
CASMGQSIYEQYF
TGTGCCAGCATGGGACAGTCAATCTACGAGCAGTACTTC
>TRBV6-5|-|-|TRBJ1-1
CASSLRDPNTEAFF
TGTGCCAGCAGCCTAAGGGACCCGAACACTGAAGCTTTCTTT
>TRBV11-1|TRBD2|-|TRBJ2-1
CASSRGLAVAVTGDEQFF
TGTGCCAGCAGCCGGGGACTAGCGGTAGCCGTAACAGGGGATGAGCAGTTCTTC
>TRBV5-8|-|-|TRBJ2-7
CASSWAGYEQYF
TGTGCCAGCAGCTGGGCAGGTTACGAGCAGTACTTC
>TRBV29-1|-|-|TRBJ2-1
CSAIGVSYNEQFF
TGCAGCGCCATCGGGGTTTCCTACAATGAGCAGTTCTTC
>TRBV11-2|-|-|TRBJ2-2
CASNYARTLITGELFF
TGTGCCAGCAACTATGCTCGGACACTAATTACCGGGGAGCTGTTTTTT
>TRBV5-6|-|-|TRBJ2-1
CASSLGPTNEQFF
TGTGCCAGCAGCTTGGGACCGACAAATGAGCAGTTCTTC
>TRBV27|TRBD2|-|TRBJ2-2
CASSLGLAGVRTGELFF
TGTGCCAGCAGTTTAGGGCTAGCGGGAGTCCGCACCGGGGAGCTGTTTTTT
>TRBV4-1|-|-|TRBJ1-3
CASSSSLSGNTIYF
TGCGCCAGCAGCTCAAGCCTCTCTGGAAACACCATATATTTT
>TRBV27|TRBD2|-|TRBJ2-7
CASSLSAGAESYEQYF
TGTGCCAGCAGTTTATCAGCGGGGGCAGAGTCCTACGAGCAGTACTTC
>TRBV11-2|-|-|TRBJ1-1
CASQGPQGRDYTEAFF
TGTGCCAGTCAAGGTCCCCAGGGTCGGGATTACACTGAAGCTTTCTTT
>TRBV28|TRBD2|-|TRBJ2-7
CASKISTSDDEQYF
TGTGCCAGCAAGATTTCGACTAGCGACGACGAGCAGTACTTC
>TRBV9|TRBD1|-|TRBJ1-1
CASSGRQGAGTEAFF
TGTGCCAGCAGCGGCCGACAGGGGGCCGGCACTGAAGCTTTCTTT
>TRBV30|-|-|TRBJ1-2
CAWSVGMHGYTF
TGTGCCTGGAGCGTAGGGATGCATGGCTACACCTTC
>TRBV15|-|-|TRBJ2-1
CATSRDWRGEENEQFF
TGTGCCACCAGCAGAGATTGGCGCGGGGAAGAGAATGAGCAGTTCTTC
>TRBV7-2|TRBD2|once|TRBJ2-7
CASTRTSGPSSYEQYF
TGTGCCAGCACCAGGACTAGCGGGCCCAGCTCCTACGAGCAGTACTTC
>TRBV18|-|-|TRBJ1-2
CASSSDSSLYGYTF
TGTGCCAGCTCATCGGACAGCTCACTCTATGGCTACACCTTC
>TRBV5-4|-|-|TRBJ2-5
CASSLGRDRNPKGETQYF
TGTGCCAGCAGCTTGGGGCGTGACAGGAACCCGAAGGGAGAGACCCAGTACTTC
>TRBV27|-|-|TRBJ2-7
CASSEQTSSYEQYF
TGTGCCAGCAGTGAGCAGACGAGCTCCTACGAGCAGTACTTC
>TRBV6-6|-|-|TRBJ1-1
CASSTPRTGNTEAFF
TGTGCCAGCAGTACCCCCCGGACGGGGAACACTGAAGCTTTCTTT
>TRBV27|TRBD2|-|TRBJ2-7
CASSERLAGGLLYEQYF
TGTGCCAGCAGTGAAAGACTAGCGGGAGGGCTTCTGTACGAGCAGTACTTC
>TRBV7-6|-|-|TRBJ2-7
CASSVSPGPLLTYEQYF
TGTGCCAGCAGCGTCTCTCCGGGCCCACTTTTAACCTACGAGCAGTACTTC
>TRBV7-9|-|-|TRBJ1-1
CASSAHNTEAFF
TGTGCCAGCAGCGCCCATAACACTGAAGCTTTCTTT
>TRBV28|-|-|TRBJ2-5
CASRSKETQYF
TGTGCCAGCAGATCCAAAGAGACCCAGTACTTC
>TRBV30|-|-|TRBJ2-7
CAWSYGYEQYF
TGTGCCTGGAGTTACGGCTACGAGCAGTACTTC
>TRBV13|TRBD1|-|TRBJ2-1
CASADRGGNEQFF
TGTGCCAGCGCGGACAGGGGAGGCAATGAGCAGTTCTTC